This TCR beta chain is from a study of blood T cell repertoires in COVID-19 (dated by TCRdb to 2020 to 2022). As for the study more broadly: Collaborator samples came from the United States, Italy and Spain and covered acute and convalescent phases of COVID-19. Where available, HLA class I and class II types were obtained from metadata supplied by the sample provider rather than from assay-based typing. Sample metadata almost always included a de-identified subject ID, COVID-19 status, age in years and sex. Samples came from the ongoing ImmuneRACE study (first 160 participants) plus 1,254 subjects from 6 global collaborators. The prospective study material was composed of cDNA or gDNA derived from T cells, B-cell-depleted T cells, or PBMCs. The repertoires were released in a freely available public database intended as a resource for research on the immune response to SARS-CoV-2. Subjects who had been exposed to COVID-19, were actively infected with it, or had recovered from it provided the deeply sampled blood TCRbeta repertoires that made up the dataset.

TCRbeta CDR3 regions were amplified from genomic DNA by means of the immunoSEQ Assay, a bias-controlled multiplex PCR. Per the source publication's procedure: Nucleated cell counts per sample were estimated from amplification of reference gene primers within the assay. To quantify the absolute abundance of each unique TCRbeta CDR3 rearrangement, sequence reads were collapsed and filtered. Productive Simpson clonality was computed per sample as the square root of Simpson's diversity index over productive rearrangements. TCRdb mirrors the immuneACCESS table, restricted to in-frame sequences. Some clones are absent from its copies; in checked studies, under half trace to an unresolved V gene, and the reason for the others is unknown. The V and J calls and clone size come from that table; D and trimming were worked out from the DNA. Recorded for this sample are about 170,000 clones; roughly 82% of them occurred a single time. The ten largest clones take up over 7.5% of the sample.

In the case of this clone: It has no known antigen specificity. Base quality data are lacking; no much larger clone is found one base away.

Overall results and qualifications from the work: Clinical and demographic metadata were provided uncurated, with the amount varying by source and participant.

Its CDR3 holds 17 amino acids, cysteine through phenylalanine. Only the CDR3 part of the read is kept: 51 bases, read in frame from the first base. Sequences MNHEY (CDR1) and SMNVEV (CDR2) are obtained from the germline V gene (reference sequence). Trimming removed 5 bases from V and 2 bases from J, leaving 21 bases between the germline ends. The collaborating institutions used their own protocols to collect whole blood in K2EDTA tubes. For TCRbeta analysis, collaborators shipped samples as frozen whole blood, isolated PBMCs, or DNA extracted from either of those sample types. The sequence came from a woman aged 70-85 years with acute or convalescent COVID-19. The V and J genes are TRBV27 and TRBJ2-5, with TRBD1 perhaps the D gene, on 6 matching bases. The source material was peripheral blood. The CDR3 region reads CASSQLLGGMRQETQYF. The nucleotide sequence is TGTGCCAGCAGTCAACTTCTAGGGGGAATGAGACAAGAGACCCAGTACTTC.